The T cell receptor (beta chain) described here comes from a study of T-cell memory formation after mild COVID-19. Study overall: Clusters of TCRs were largely donor specific. Study-level findings and limits: From day 15 to 85, contracting clones were balanced between CD4 and CD8, whereas later expanders leaned toward CD4+. Prior to infection, memory already included some responding clones, suggesting cross-reactive memory joined.

This clonotype was found a few times. The antigen remains unidentified. Researchers used 5'RACE with constant-segment primers to make TCR alpha and TCR beta cDNA libraries that carry sample barcodes and UMIs. TCRdb itself ran the 5' RACE reads through MiXCR, one entry per CDR3 protein. The sample lists roughly 110,000 distinct CDR3 sequences; under 15% were seen once. Sequenced material: PBMCs or a T cell subset sorted from them (not recorded which). This receptor was identified in a man aged 18 to 29 who had mild COVID-19 (a few samples of this study predate the infection). Cell type and time point are not known.

Written as DNA, the CDR3 is TGTGCCAGCAGCTCCGATCCCGGACAGGGGAGAGAGACCCAGTACTTC. Translating gives CASSSDPGQGRETQYF. The chain combines TRBV7-9 with TRBJ2-5; TRBD1 matches at 9 bases. CDR3 size: 16 residues. Germline assignment: CDR1 SEHNR and CDR2 FQNEAQ (reference sequence). The V segment lost 4 bases and the J segment 4 bases; nucleotides outside the gene matches: 10.